A selection of T cell receptor beta chains follows, all from one sample in a study of T cell clones after liver transplantation. TCRdb's table, derived via immunoSEQ multiplex PCR, lists solely in-frame clones and lacks some. The sample includes more than 20,000 clones, about 77% of them seen just once. The specimen comprised CD8+ T cells from blood, sampled around 52 months after liver transplant. These receptors all come from a human patient who received a liver transplant. Some T cells may have originated in the graft donor. Both conserved end residues are part of each CDR3. The D gene is left open where the match is weak. Clone size appears in some rows only: once, few, many, or a class for an expanded clone.

TRBV6-1,NA,17,TRBJ2-3,few,CASSDAWGAPSTDTQYF,TGTGCCAGCAGTGACGCCTGGGGGGCACCTAGCACAGATACGCAGTATTTT
TRBV11-2,NA,13,TRBJ2-3,NA,CASSLEWRDTQYF,TGTGCCAGCAGCTTAGAGTGGAGAGATACGCAGTATTTT
TRBV5-6,NA,14,TRBJ1-2,few,CASSLQELGYGYTF,TGTGCCAGCAGCTTGCAAGAGCTGGGCTATGGCTACACCTTC
TRBV4-2,TRBD1,16,TRBJ1-1,NA,CASSQERDREVPEAFF,TGTGCCAGCAGCCAAGAAAGGGACAGGGAGGTCCCTGAAGCTTTCTTT
TRBV27,NA,15,TRBJ1-4,NA,CASSSLVGPRRELFF,TGTGCCAGCAGTTCCCTGGTCGGCCCAAGGCGGGAACTGTTTTTT
TRBV7-9,NA,14,TRBJ2-7,NA,CASSVSGTSYEQYF,TGTGCCAGCAGCGTCTCCGGGACTTCCTACGAGCAGTACTTC
TRBV27,NA,13,TRBJ2-7,NA,CASSPGRGNEQYF,TGTGCCAGCAGTCCGGGCCGTGGCAACGAGCAGTACTTC
TRBV6-5,NA,14,TRBJ1-3,NA,CASSPTMSGNTIYF,TGTGCCAGCAGCCCCACGATGTCCGGAAACACCATATATTTT
TRBV5-1,NA,14,TRBJ2-3,NA,CASSLLDSSDTQYF,TGCGCCAGCAGCTTGCTGGACAGCTCAGATACGCAGTATTTT
TRBV6-5,NA,15,TRBJ2-5,NA,CASSHRTGYQETQYF,TGTGCCAGCAGTCATAGGACGGGGTACCAAGAGACCCAGTACTTC
TRBV27,TRBD1,13,TRBJ1-2,NA,CASGLQGDYGYTF,TGTGCCAGCGGGTTACAGGGGGACTATGGCTACACCTTC
TRBV27,NA,13,TRBJ2-7,NA,CASSFIGVYEQYF,TGTGCCAGCAGTTTTATAGGGGTCTACGAGCAGTACTTC
TRBV7-9,TRBD1,17,TRBJ2-2,NA,CASSTGYATGDTGELFF,TGTGCCAGCAGCACAGGCTACGCGACAGGGGACACCGGGGAGCTGTTTTTT
TRBV30,NA,12,TRBJ1-4,few,CAWSPVDEKLFF,TGTGCCTGGAGTCCCGTTGATGAAAAACTGTTTTTT
TRBV7-9,TRBD2,17,TRBJ2-2,NA,CASSQREIAGASGELFF,TGTGCCAGCAGCCAACGCGAAATAGCGGGGGCAAGCGGGGAGCTGTTTTTT
TRBV10-3,TRBD2,18,TRBJ2-3,NA,CAISGGGELLVSTDTQYF,TGTGCCATCAGTGGGGGGGGTGAACTCCTAGTAAGCACAGATACGCAGTATTTT
TRBV2,NA,14,TRBJ2-7,NA,CASNWRNLDDEQYF,TGTGCCAGCAACTGGCGCAACCTAGACGACGAGCAGTACTTC
TRBV6-1,NA,15,TRBJ1-3,NA,CASSELSGSGNTIYF,TGTGCCAGCAGTGAACTGTCGGGGTCTGGAAACACCATATATTTT
TRBV7-4,TRBD1,14,TRBJ2-7,NA,CASSLETGTGEQYF,TGTGCCAGCAGCTTAGAGACCGGGACAGGCGAGCAGTACTTC
TRBV4-2,TRBD1,13,TRBJ1-1,few,CASSHTGGTEAFF,TGTGCCAGCAGCCATACAGGGGGCACTGAAGCTTTCTTT
TRBV4-1,NA,15,TRBJ1-4,NA,CASSQDGRINEKLFF,TGCGCCAGCAGCCAAGACGGCAGGATAAATGAAAAACTGTTTTTT
TRBV7-8,NA,14,TRBJ1-5,NA,CASSRILGYQPQHF,TGTGCCAGCAGTCGGATCTTAGGCTATCAGCCCCAGCATTTT
TRBV7-2,TRBD2,16,TRBJ2-3,NA,CASSLVSGGAVDTQYF,TGTGCCAGCAGCTTAGTTAGCGGGGGGGCAGTAGATACGCAGTATTTT
TRBV11-3,NA,14,TRBJ2-2,NA,CASSTGRNTGELFF,TGTGCCAGCAGCACGGGACGGAACACCGGGGAGCTGTTTTTT
TRBV29-1,TRBD1,12,TRBJ1-2,NA,CSVGGQHYGYTF,TGCAGCGTTGGGGGACAGCACTATGGCTACACCTTC
TRBV27,NA,14,TRBJ2-2,once,CASSLSGGTGELFF,TGTGCCAGCAGTTTATCGGGCGGGACCGGGGAGCTGTTTTTT
TRBV15,NA,16,TRBJ2-3,medium-sized,CATSRERRSSTDTQYF,TGTGCCACCAGCAGAGAGAGACGGTCTAGCACAGATACGCAGTATTTT
TRBV11-2,NA,14,TRBJ1-2,NA,CASSLVDRSYGYTF,TGTGCCAGCAGCTTAGTGGATAGATCCTATGGCTACACCTTC
TRBV4-1,TRBD2,16,TRBJ2-3,NA,CASSQEGSGVGDTQYF,TGCGCCAGCAGCCAAGAGGGTAGCGGGGTGGGCGATACGCAGTATTTT
TRBV30,NA,16,TRBJ2-7,NA,CAWSPLRDSHSYEQYF,TGTGCCTGGAGTCCTCTTAGGGATTCTCACTCCTACGAGCAGTACTTC
TRBV27,TRBD1,13,TRBJ2-5,NA,CASSFGQGQTQYF,TGTGCCAGCAGTTTCGGACAGGGCCAGACCCAGTACTTC
TRBV6-4,NA,17,TRBJ2-3,once,CASSLRRGGGNTDTQYF,TGTGCCAGCAGTTTAAGACGGGGTGGCGGGAACACAGATACGCAGTATTTT
TRBV27,NA,13,TRBJ2-3,once,CASSFGSHDTQYF,TGTGCCAGCAGTTTTGGGTCCCACGATACGCAGTATTTT
TRBV27,TRBD1,14,TRBJ1-1,NA,CASRRKTGLAEAFF,TGTGCCAGCAGGCGGAAGACAGGGCTCGCTGAAGCTTTCTTT
TRBV28,NA,15,TRBJ1-1,few,CASSLLAGVVTEAFF,TGTGCCAGCAGTTTATTGGCCGGGGTAGTCACTGAAGCTTTCTTT
TRBV5-4,NA,12,TRBJ1-1,NA,CARGGTNTEAFF,TGTGCCAGGGGGGGAACGAACACTGAAGCTTTCTTT
TRBV19,NA,15,TRBJ2-1,NA,CASSISLGENNEQFF,TGTGCCAGTAGTATATCCCTGGGGGAGAACAATGAGCAGTTCTTC
TRBV6-5,TRBD2,14,TRBJ2-1,NA,CATSNGRGDNEQFF,TGTGCCACTTCCAACGGGCGGGGGGACAATGAGCAGTTCTTC
TRBV27,NA,14,TRBJ2-7,NA,CASTPGSKFDEQYF,TGTGCCAGCACCCCGGGCAGTAAATTTGACGAGCAGTACTTC
TRBV2,NA,11,TRBJ1-1,NA,CASLVNTEAFF,TGTGCCAGCTTAGTGAACACTGAAGCTTTCTTT
TRBV19,TRBD1,13,TRBJ2-7,NA,CASSLSGQYEQYF,TGTGCCAGTAGTCTTTCGGGACAGTACGAGCAGTACTTC
TRBV5-4,NA,15,TRBJ1-3,NA,CASSWGGGSGNTIYF,TGTGCCAGCAGCTGGGGCGGGGGATCTGGAAACACCATATATTTT
TRBV6-6,TRBD1,15,TRBJ1-1,NA,CASALQGEYYTEAFF,TGTGCCAGCGCCCTACAGGGGGAATACTACACTGAAGCTTTCTTT
TRBV27,NA,15,TRBJ2-2,once,CASSFATANTGELFF,TGTGCCAGCAGTTTCGCGACAGCGAACACCGGGGAGCTGTTTTTT
TRBV2,NA,14,TRBJ1-2,NA,CASTEGGGNYGYTF,TGTGCCAGCACCGAGGGTGGGGGGAACTATGGCTACACCTTC